This TCR beta chain stems from a study of T cell responses to AZD1222 COVID-19 vaccine. CDR1 GTSNPN and CDR2 SVGIG come from the germline V gene (reference sequence). The V gene lost 2 bases and the J gene lost 7 bases, with 11 bases spanning the gap. The CDR3 is 12 residues long. Findings of the study overall: Nearly half of spike-specific TCRs reportedly target unmutated variant regions. Regions 160-218 and 743-854 held dominance among vaccine-associated CD4 TCRs, which spanned spike. Repertoires in all cases were sampled only once the peak T cell response had passed.

Whether given at about 4 or about 12 weeks, second doses were pooled. As to this clone: Its matching antigen is unknown.

TCRdb's table, derived via immunoSEQ multiplex PCR, lists solely in-frame clones and lacks some. The table includes fewer than 65,000 clones, about 89% detected once. Sample: peripheral blood, taken 28 days after the second AZD1222 dose. This TCR came from an adult who received the AZD1222 COVID-19 vaccine. The chain has TRBV30 and TRBJ1-2; no clear D. In nucleotides, the CDR3 is TGTGCCTGGAGTATGGGAGTAGGTGGCTACACCTTC. Its translation: CAWSMGVGGYTF. Filled out from reference TRBV30 and TRBJ1-2, the complete variable domain reads SQTIHQWPATLVQPVGSPLSLECTVEGTSNPNLYWYRQAAGRGLQLLFYSVGIGQISSEVPQNLSASRPQDRQFILSSKKLLLSDSGFYLCAWSMGVGGYTFGSGTRLTVV.